The 31 T cell receptor beta chains below all came from one sample that was sequenced in a study of blood T cells in healthy people across ages. Alongside a J-beta primer mix, a sample-barcoded 5' primer served in a second PCR lasting roughly 7 to 11 cycles. Each CDR3 protein is one row after TCRdb ran MiXCR on the 5' RACE reads. The data hold some 710,000 distinct CDR3 sequences, with about 24% observed a single time. The sample was blood. The source of these receptors is a man between 65 and 85 years old in good health.

The chain uses TRBV12-3 or TRBV12-4 and TRBJ2-1; D is uncertain. V dropped 6 bases and J dropped 8 bases, with 8 bases sitting between them. The CDR3 runs to 11 residues. DNA of the CDR3: TGTGCCAGCAGCGCGGTCGATGAGCAGTTCTTC. Translation: CASSAVDEQFF.

The chain recombines TRBV18 with TRBJ1-4; the match to TRBD1 covers 8 bases. Trimming cost V 3 bases and J 5 bases; bases outside gene matches: 5. From germline, CDR1 is KGHSH and CDR2 LQKENI. There are 15 residues in the CDR3. As DNA, the CDR3 is TGTGCCAGCTCACCGGGACAGGTTGAGAATGAAAAACTGTTTTTT. Translation gives CASSPGQVENEKLFF.

This clonotype was detected only a few times. This chain connects TRBV2 to TRBJ2-5; D is perhaps TRBD2 (5 bases). The better agreement between TRBJ2-1 and the DNA end casts doubt on the J call. Per germline, CDR1 SNHLY and CDR2 FYNNEI. This CDR3 region has 12 residues. The CDR3 sequence is CASRSDDNEQFF. The CDR3 nucleotides read TGTGCCAGCCGTAGCGACGACAATGAGCAGTTCTTC.

The chain employs TRBV14 and TRBJ2-7; TRBD2 aligns across 7 bases. J lost 3 bases, V lost 1 base, and 9 bases had no gene match. The V gene's germline CDR1 is SGHDN and CDR2 FVKESK. The CDR3 runs 16 residues. The CDR3 loop is CASSQGLGRADYEQYF. CDR3 bases: TGTGCCAGCAGCCAAGGTCTGGGGAGGGCAGACTACGAGCAGTACTTC.

This clonotype was detected once. V is TRBV6-6 and J is TRBJ1-3, with unresolved D. The CDR3 consists of 13 residues. In germline, CDR1 is MNHNY, CDR2 SVGAGI (reference sequence). V lost 3 bases, J lost 3 bases, and 6 bases lay in between. CDR3 residues: CASSYWGGNTIYF. The CDR3 DNA reads TGTGCCAGCAGTTATTGGGGTGGAAACACCATATATTTT.

The V call is TRBV20-1, the J call TRBJ1-1; 9 bases align to TRBD1. The length of the CDR3 is 13 residues. Trimming at V came to 6 bases and at J to 5 bases, leaving 7 bases not matched to a gene. Germline V gene sequence: CDR1 DFQATT, CDR2 SNEGSKA (reference sequence). The CDR3 loop is CSAAGQGLTEAFF. CDR3 DNA: TGCAGTGCGGCAGGACAGGGGTTGACTGAAGCTTTCTTT.

The V call is TRBV13, the J call TRBJ1-5; the D is unclear. This CDR3 has 14 amino acids. Trimming took off 5 bases at V and 5 bases at J, with 13 bases between the two ends. CDR1 is PRHDT, CDR2 FYEKMQ, per germline (reference sequence). CDR3 amino acids: CASSLRRNDQPQHF. DNA for the CDR3: TGTGCCAGCAGCCTTCGGCGGAACGATCAGCCCCAGCATTTT.

The rearrangement joins TRBV19 to TRBJ1-2; 11 nucleotides align to TRBD1. The V gene's germline CDR1 is LNHDA and CDR2 SQIVND (reference sequence). This CDR3 is 18 amino acids long. V dropped 2 bases and J dropped 5; count of bases not matched to a gene: 13. This CDR3 reads CASSIQIPGTGGRYGYTF. CDR3 coding DNA: TGTGCCAGTAGTATACAGATTCCCGGGACAGGGGGGAGGTATGGCTACACCTTC.

The DNA for the CDR3 is TGTGCCAGCATCTTGACAGGGGGTACTGAAGCTTTCTTT. Translating it yields CASILTGGTEAFF. This sequence joins TRBV12-3 or TRBV12-4 and TRBJ1-1, with 9 positions matching TRBD1. The CDR3 consists of 13 residues. After removal of 7 bases from V and 5 bases from J, the junction contained 5 bases not matched to a gene.

The table lists this clonotype with a few counts. The chain joins TRBV7-9 to TRBJ1-2; possible D gene TRBD1, 6 bases. The CDR3 sequence is 11 residues long. The germline V gene encodes CDR1 SEHNR and CDR2 FQNEAQ (reference sequence). V lost 8 bases and J lost 6, with 10 bases in between. The DNA for the CDR3 is TGTGCCAGCGAGGGGGGAAATGGCTACACCTTC. Its translation: CASEGGNGYTF.

V is TRBV7-2 and J is TRBJ1-4; 10 nucleotides align to TRBD1. From germline, CDR1 is SGHTA and CDR2 FQGNSA. The CDR3 covers 15 residues. V was pared by 4 bases and J by 12 bases, with 11 bases of the junction left unmatched. The CDR3 protein is CASSSRDRGHVELFF. The CDR3 bases are TGTGCCAGCAGCTCCCGGGACAGGGGCCATGTGGAACTGTTTTTT.

This clonotype has just a few counts. The chain employs TRBV5-1 and TRBJ2-1; 7 bases match TRBD1. This CDR3 region has 14 residues. Germline-derived CDR1 and CDR2 are SGHRS and YFSETQ. The trim removed 0 bases at V and 8 bases at J, leaving 5 bases unmatched. The DNA for the CDR3 is TGCGCCAGCAGCTTGGCCTCACAGGGGCATGAGCAGTTCTTC. Protein sequence: CASSLASQGHEQFF.

This chain joins TRBV13 and TRBJ2-4, with D unresolved. CDR3 size: 14 residues. The ends were cut back, 0 bases at V and 6 bases at J, with 9 bases in the middle. Per germline, CDR1 PRHDT and CDR2 FYEKMQ (reference sequence). The CDR3 DNA is TGTGCCAGCAGCTTAGGAGGGTTGGGAAACATTCAGTACTTC. Its translation: CASSLGGLGNIQYF. Drawing the rest from reference TRBV13 and TRBJ2-4, the complete variable domain is AAGVIQSPRHLIKEKRETATLKCYPIPRHDTVYWYQQGPGQDPQFLISFYEKMQSDKGSIPDRFSAQQFSDYHSELNMSSLELGDSALYFCASSLGGLGNIQYFGAGTRLSVL.

The genes are TRBV24-1 and TRBJ1-2, with 9 bases matching TRBD1. The CDR3 has 13 amino acids. The ends lost 4 bases at V and 7 bases at J; junction bases unmatched: 3. Germline-derived CDR1 and CDR2 are KGHDR and SFDVKD. The CDR3 here is CATSDRTGVGYTF. CDR3 coding DNA: TGTGCCACCAGTGACCGGACAGGGGTTGGCTACACCTTC.

The chain joins TRBV7-2 to TRBJ1-2, with no clear D. CDR1 and CDR2 from the germline V gene are SGHTA and FQGNSA. V was shortened by 1 base and J by 3 bases, with 6 bases between the two germline ends. This CDR3 has 13 amino acids. The CDR3 DNA reads as TGTGCCAGCAGCTTAGTCGGTTACTATGGCTACACCTTC. Amino acid sequence: CASSLVGYYGYTF.

The rearrangement uses TRBV9 and TRBJ1-1; D not certain. V was clipped by 0 bases and J by 0 bases, with 12 bases between them. Germline V CDR1 and CDR2: SGDLS, YYNGEE. This CDR3 is 16 amino acids long. CDR3 region: CASSVEDGPLNTEAFF. In nucleotides, the CDR3 is TGTGCCAGCAGCGTAGAAGACGGCCCCCTGAACACTGAAGCTTTCTTT.

The V gene is TRBV20-1, the J gene TRBJ1-2; no clear D gene. Germline-derived CDR1 and CDR2 are DFQATT and SNEGSKA (reference sequence). V lost 6 bases, J lost 0 bases, and 11 bases lay in between. The CDR3 length is 13 residues. The CDR3 DNA follows: TGCAGTGCCAGAAGTAGCACTAACTATGGCTACACCTTC. The encoded protein is CSARSSTNYGYTF.

The chain carries TRBV30 and TRBJ2-3; D is unresolved. Between the trimmed V and J ends, which lost 3 bases and 0 bases, there was a span of 13 bases. CDR3 length equals 15 residues. CDR1 GTSNPN and CDR2 SVGIG come from the germline V gene (reference sequence). The DNA for the CDR3 is TGTGCCTGGAGGCCCCTAGGGATTAGCACAGATACGCAGTATTTT. Its translation is CAWRPLGISTDTQYF.

This clonotype has a handful of counts. The chain joins TRBV20-1 to TRBJ1-2; D ambiguous. Trimming pared 1 base from V and 6 bases from J, leaving 12 bases between. Germline assignment: CDR1 DFQATT and CDR2 SNEGSKA (reference sequence). The CDR3 contains 13 residues. The CDR3: CSARVSGRDGYTF. The CDR3 region has the DNA TGCAGTGCTAGAGTATCTGGCCGGGATGGCTACACCTTC.

This chain uses TRBV5-1 with TRBJ2-1; 10 nucleotides match TRBD2. V trimming: 4 bases; J trimming: 9 bases; junction bases outside the gene matches: 13. Germline assignment: CDR1 SGHRS and CDR2 YFSETQ. The CDR3 contains 16 residues. CDR3 sequence reads: CASSAELAGTKSEQFF. The CDR3 DNA is TGCGCCAGCAGCGCAGAACTAGCGGGGACGAAAAGTGAGCAGTTCTTC.

This clonotype has more than one count but fewer than ten. The chain is built from TRBV20-1 and TRBJ2-3, with 7 nucleotides matching TRBD1. The V gene end was trimmed by 0 bases and the J gene end by 3 bases; junction bases not matched to a gene: 3. The CDR3 length is 14 residues. CDR1 and CDR2 (germline): DFQATT, SNEGSKA (reference sequence). CDR3 sequence (DNA): TGCAGTGCTAGAGAAGGGGGCAGGACAGATACGCAGTATTTT. This sequence encodes CSAREGGRTDTQYF.

This clonotype was seen a handful of times. This chain connects TRBV2 to TRBJ1-2; D is uncertain. Germline CDR1 is SNHLY and CDR2 is FYNNEI. V shed 8 bases and J shed 6 bases, with 13 bases lying between them. This CDR3 has 12 amino acids. The CDR3 region is CASPGSRDGYTF. The CDR3, as DNA: TGTGCCAGCCCGGGTAGCCGTGATGGCTACACCTTC.

Only a few counts were recorded for this clonotype. This chain uses TRBV7-2 with TRBJ2-5; D not resolved. The CDR3 runs to 12 residues. Trimming pared 5 bases from V and 5 bases from J, leaving 9 bases between. The germline V gene has CDR1 SGHTA and CDR2 FQGNSA. The CDR3 sequence is CASSQSSETQYF. The CDR3 DNA is TGTGCCAGCAGCCAGAGCTCGGAGACCCAGTACTTC.

This chain uses TRBV27 with TRBJ1-2, with TRBD1 matching 7 bases. The V segment lost 4 bases and the J segment 5 bases; nucleotides outside the gene matches: 13. The germline CDR1 and CDR2 sequences are MNHEY and SMNVEV (reference sequence). The CDR3 extends over 16 amino acids. The CDR3 bases are TGTGCCAGCAGTTCCCAACAGGGGTTCGCCCAATATGGCTACACCTTC. This encodes CASSSQQGFAQYGYTF.

The chain is built from TRBV3-1 and TRBJ2-7; D ambiguous. The ends were cut back, 4 bases at V and 4 bases at J, with 14 bases in the middle. CDR1 is LGHDT and CDR2 is YNNKEL in the germline V gene (reference sequence). The CDR3 has 14 amino acids. CDR3 amino acids: CASSPFTTFYEQYF. The CDR3 nucleotides are TGTGCCAGCAGCCCATTCACCACCTTTTACGAGCAGTACTTC.

This clonotype was seen only once. The gene calls are TRBV11-2 and TRBJ2-5, with D possibly being TRBD2 (5 bases). The CDR3 is 13 amino acids. The germline V and J ends were trimmed by 5 bases and 5 bases, with 12 bases remaining between them. The germline V gene has CDR1 SGHAT and CDR2 FQNNGV. Here the CDR3 reads CASSIVRGETQYF. The CDR3 region has the DNA TGTGCCAGCAGCATAGTACGGGGTGAGACCCAGTACTTC.

This clonotype was detected only a few times. J is TRBJ2-5 and V is TRBV5-6; possible D gene TRBD2, 5 bases. The CDR3 covers 14 residues. V was shortened by 4 bases and J by 5 bases, with 15 bases between the two germline ends. CDR1 SGHDT and CDR2 YYEEEE come from the germline V gene. CDR3 in amino acids: CASSRVEGWETQYF. Here the CDR3 DNA reads TGTGCCAGCAGCCGGGTAGAGGGTTGGGAGACCCAGTACTTC. Full variable domain (missing parts from reference TRBV5-6 and TRBJ2-5): DAGVTQSPTHLIKTRGQQVTLRCSPKSGHDTVSWYQQALGQGPQFIFQYYEEEERQRGNFPDRFSGHQFPNYSSELNVNALLLGDSALYLCASSRVEGWETQYFGPGTRLLVL.

This clonotype was counted a few times. V is TRBV24-1 and J is TRBJ2-3; D remains ambiguous. V was shortened by 1 base and J by 2 bases, with 12 bases between the two germline ends. The CDR3 totals 16 residues. From germline, CDR1 is KGHDR and CDR2 SFDVKD. The CDR3 region has the DNA TGTGCCACCAGTGATTTTGAGTCTTCTCACACAGATACGCAGTATTTT. Its protein product is CATSDFESSHTDTQYF.

This clonotype came up a few times. V gene TRBV29-1 combines with J gene TRBJ1-5; 7 nucleotides align to TRBD1. This CDR3 region has 14 residues. Germline values: CDR1 SQVTM, CDR2 ANQGSEA. V shed 6 bases, J shed 2 bases, and the junction held 7 bases outside the gene matches. CDR3 loop: CSVSGQVGNQPQHF. The CDR3 bases are TGCAGCGTGTCAGGACAGGTCGGCAATCAGCCCCAGCATTTT.

This clonotype was counted only a few times. The CDR3 protein is CASSLAFYQGAMNTEAFF. CDR3 bases: TGTGCCAGCAGTTTAGCGTTCTATCAGGGGGCGATGAACACTGAAGCTTTCTTT. The V and J genes are TRBV12-3 or TRBV12-4 and TRBJ1-1, with 8 bases fitting TRBD1. The CDR3 has 18 amino acids. V dropped 0 bases and J dropped 0; count of bases not matched to a gene: 9.

This sequence joins TRBV29-1 and TRBJ1-1; D is uncertain. Trimming cost V 3 bases and J 2 bases, with 7 bases left between them. The CDR3 covers 12 residues. CDR1 SQVTM and CDR2 ANQGSEA come from the germline V gene. The CDR3: CSVETTNTEAFF. The CDR3 region has the DNA TGCAGCGTTGAGACCACTAACACTGAAGCTTTCTTT.